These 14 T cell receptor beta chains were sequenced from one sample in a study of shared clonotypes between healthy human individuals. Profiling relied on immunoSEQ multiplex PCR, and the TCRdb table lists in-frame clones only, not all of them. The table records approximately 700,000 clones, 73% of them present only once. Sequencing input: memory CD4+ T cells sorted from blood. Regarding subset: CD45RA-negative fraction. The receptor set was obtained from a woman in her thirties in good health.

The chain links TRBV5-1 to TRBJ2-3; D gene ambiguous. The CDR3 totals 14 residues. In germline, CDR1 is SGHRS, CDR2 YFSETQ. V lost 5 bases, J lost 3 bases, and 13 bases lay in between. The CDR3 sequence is CASRSTQWTDTQYF. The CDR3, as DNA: TGCGCCAGCAGGTCCACTCAATGGACAGATACGCAGTATTTT.

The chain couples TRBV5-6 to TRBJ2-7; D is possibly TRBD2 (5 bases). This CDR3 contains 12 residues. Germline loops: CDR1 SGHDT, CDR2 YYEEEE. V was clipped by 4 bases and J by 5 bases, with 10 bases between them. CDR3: CASSESGDEQYF. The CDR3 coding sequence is TGTGCCAGCAGCGAATCCGGGGACGAGCAGTACTTC.

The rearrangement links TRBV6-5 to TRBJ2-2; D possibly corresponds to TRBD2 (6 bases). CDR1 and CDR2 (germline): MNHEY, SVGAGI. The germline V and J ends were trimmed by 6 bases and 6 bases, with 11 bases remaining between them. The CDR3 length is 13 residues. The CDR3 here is CASRGGGAGELFF. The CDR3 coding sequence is TGTGCCAGCAGGGGCGGAGGGGCCGGGGAGCTGTTTTTT.

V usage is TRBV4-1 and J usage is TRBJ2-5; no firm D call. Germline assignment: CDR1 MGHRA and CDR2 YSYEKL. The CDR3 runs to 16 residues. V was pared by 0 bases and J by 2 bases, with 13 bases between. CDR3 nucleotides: TGCGCCAGCAGCCAAGATGCCAGCAGTAAGCAAGAGACCCAGTACTTC. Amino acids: CASSQDASSKQETQYF.

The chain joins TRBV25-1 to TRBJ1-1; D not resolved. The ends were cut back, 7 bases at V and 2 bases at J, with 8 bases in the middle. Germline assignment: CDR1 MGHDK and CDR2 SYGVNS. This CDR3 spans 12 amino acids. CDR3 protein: CASKGLNTEAFF. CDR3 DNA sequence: TGTGCCAGCAAGGGTCTCAACACTGAAGCTTTCTTT.

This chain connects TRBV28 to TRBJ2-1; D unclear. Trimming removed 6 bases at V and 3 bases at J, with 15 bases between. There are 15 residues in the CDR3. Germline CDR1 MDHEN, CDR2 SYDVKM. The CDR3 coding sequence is TGTGCCAGCAGCCTTTCGACGCCACTCTACAATGAGCAGTTCTTC. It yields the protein CASSLSTPLYNEQFF.

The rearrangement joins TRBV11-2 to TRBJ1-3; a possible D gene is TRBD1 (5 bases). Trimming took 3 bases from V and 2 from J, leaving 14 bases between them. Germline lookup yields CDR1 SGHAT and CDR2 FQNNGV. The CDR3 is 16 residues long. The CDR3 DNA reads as TGTGCCAGCAGCTTTAGGGGAACCGGAGCTGGAAACACCATATATTTT. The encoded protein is CASSFRGTGAGNTIYF.

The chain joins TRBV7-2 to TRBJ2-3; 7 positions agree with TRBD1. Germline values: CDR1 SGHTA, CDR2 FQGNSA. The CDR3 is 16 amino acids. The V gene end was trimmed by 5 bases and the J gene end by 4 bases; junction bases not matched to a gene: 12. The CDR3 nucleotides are TGTGCCAGCAGCCCCGGGACAGTCATGGTCGCAGATACGCAGTATTTT. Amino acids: CASSPGTVMVADTQYF.

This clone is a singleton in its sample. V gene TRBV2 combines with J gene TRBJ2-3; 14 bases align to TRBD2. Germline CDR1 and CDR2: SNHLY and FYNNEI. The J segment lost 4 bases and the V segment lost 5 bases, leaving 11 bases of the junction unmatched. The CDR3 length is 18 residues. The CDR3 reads CASSPGLAGEYGADTQYF. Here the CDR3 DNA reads TGTGCCAGCAGTCCGGGACTAGCGGGAGAGTATGGCGCAGATACGCAGTATTTT.

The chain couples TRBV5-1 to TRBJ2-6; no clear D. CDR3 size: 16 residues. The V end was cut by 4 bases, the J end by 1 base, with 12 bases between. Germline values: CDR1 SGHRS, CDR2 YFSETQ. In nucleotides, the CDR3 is TGCGCCAGCAGCGCGTCGTTGGTTTCTGGGGCCAACGTCCTGACTTTC. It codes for CASSASLVSGANVLTF.

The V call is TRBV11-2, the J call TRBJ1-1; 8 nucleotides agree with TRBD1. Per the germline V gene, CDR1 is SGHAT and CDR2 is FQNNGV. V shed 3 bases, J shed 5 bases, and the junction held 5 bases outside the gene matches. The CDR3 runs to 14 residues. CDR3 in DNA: TGTGCCAGCAGCTTGATGACAGGGGAGACTGAAGCTTTCTTT. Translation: CASSLMTGETEAFF.

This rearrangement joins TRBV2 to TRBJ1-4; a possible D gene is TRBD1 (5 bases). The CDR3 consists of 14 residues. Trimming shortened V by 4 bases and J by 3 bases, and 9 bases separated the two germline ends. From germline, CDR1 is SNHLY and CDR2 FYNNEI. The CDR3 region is CASSGDRANEKLFF. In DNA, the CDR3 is TGTGCCAGCAGTGGGGACCGCGCTAATGAAAAACTGTTTTTT.

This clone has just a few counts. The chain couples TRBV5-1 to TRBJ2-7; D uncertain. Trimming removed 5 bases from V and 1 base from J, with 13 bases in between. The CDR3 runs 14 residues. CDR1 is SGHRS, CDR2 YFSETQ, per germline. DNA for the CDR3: TGCGCCAGCAGTGAGTCCCAACCTTCCTACGAGCAGTACTTC. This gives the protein CASSESQPSYEQYF.

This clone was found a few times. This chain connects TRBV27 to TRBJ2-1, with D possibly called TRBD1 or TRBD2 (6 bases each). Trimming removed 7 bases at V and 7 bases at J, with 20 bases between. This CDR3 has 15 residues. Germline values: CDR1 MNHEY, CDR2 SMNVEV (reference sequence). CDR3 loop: CASTWRRGEGNEQFF. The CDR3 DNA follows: TGTGCCAGCACCTGGCGAAGGGGGGAAGGAAATGAGCAGTTCTTC.